This record looks at one T cell receptor (beta chain) sequence and its context. Its antigen is not identified. Trimming removed 2 bases from V and 2 bases from J, with 9 bases in between. The CDR3 runs to 14 residues. Germline CDR1 reads SGHDN; CDR2 reads FVKESK. The immunoSEQ assay was version 4, run in survey mode. Sequenced by immunoSEQ multiplex PCR; TCRdb stores in-frame clones only, minus some. The sample consists of just under 20,000 clones, about 80% of them appearing once. This entry is derived from a study of persistence of HIV-infected CD4 T cells. Findings and limits, study-wide: Antigen-responding cells were enriched for degenerate expanded CDR3beta sequences.

Stimulation used around 9.1 ug/mL lysate from CMV-infected fibroblasts. Sorting of responding CD4+ T cells relied on upregulated CD40 ligand together with CD69. Specimen: CD4+ T cells sorted from PBMCs after roughly 19-hour stimulation, collected from a patient who received antiretroviral therapy. The receptor was isolated from an adult man with HIV who was CMV-seropositive. J is TRBJ2-5 and V is TRBV14; possible D gene TRBD2, 5 bases. CDR3 amino acids: CASSQNRGQETQYF. In nucleotides, the CDR3 is TGTGCCAGCAGCCAAAACCGGGGACAAGAGACCCAGTACTTC. Full variable domain (remainder filled in from reference TRBV14 and TRBJ2-5): EAGVTQFPSHSVIEKGQTVTLRCDPISGHDNLYWYRRVMGKEIKFLLHFVKESKQDESGMPNNRFLAERTGGTYSTLKVQPAELEDSGVYFCASSQNRGQETQYFGPGTRLLVL.